The subject of this entry is one TCR beta chain. This specimen belongs to a study of somatic mutations in cytotoxic T cells in rheumatoid arthritis. Study overall: Purity of nearly 100% was reached when some V beta antibody-stained T-cell populations were flow-sorted, including V beta1+ cells sequenced for TCRB.

Purity of the CD4+ and CD8+ cells, isolated by positive magnetic bead selection, was checked by flow cytometry. CDR1 is LNHDA, CDR2 SQIVND, per germline (reference sequence). CDR3 length equals 14 residues. V lost 6 bases and J lost 4; bases outside the gene matches: 5. Data came from immunoSEQ multiplex PCR; TCRdb stores just in-frame clones and leaves some out. The sample includes 12,000 or so clones, over 65% of them seen just once. The sample comprised CD8+ T cells sorted from blood. This clonotype originated in a man aged 65 to 79 in good health. The chain carries TRBV19 and TRBJ1-1, with 10 bases fitting TRBD1. CDR3 DNA sequence: TGTGCCAGTAGGGGGGGGACAGGGGTCACTGAAGCTTTCTTT. It specifies CASRGGTGVTEAFF.